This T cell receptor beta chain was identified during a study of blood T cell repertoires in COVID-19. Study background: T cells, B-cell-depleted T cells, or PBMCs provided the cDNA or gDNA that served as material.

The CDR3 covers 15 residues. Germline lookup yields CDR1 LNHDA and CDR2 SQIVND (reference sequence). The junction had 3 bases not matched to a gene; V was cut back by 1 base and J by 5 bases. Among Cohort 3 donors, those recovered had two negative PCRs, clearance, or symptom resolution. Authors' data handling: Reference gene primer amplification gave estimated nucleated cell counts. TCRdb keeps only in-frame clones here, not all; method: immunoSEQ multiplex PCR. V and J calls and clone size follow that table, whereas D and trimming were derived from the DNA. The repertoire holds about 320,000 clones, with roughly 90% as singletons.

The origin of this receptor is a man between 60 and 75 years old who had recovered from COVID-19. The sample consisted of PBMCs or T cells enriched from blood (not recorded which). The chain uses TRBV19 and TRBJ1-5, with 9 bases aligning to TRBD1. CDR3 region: CASSIGGQGYQPQHF. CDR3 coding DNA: TGTGCCAGTAGTATAGGGGGACAGGGTTATCAGCCCCAGCATTTT.